This T cell receptor beta chain was recorded in a study of T-cell reconstitution after alpha-beta-depleted transplantation in children. Whole-study results and caveats: As was reported, about two months after transplant, alpha-beta T cells came from several hundred expanded graft clones. One year post-transplant, T-cell counts and diversity were largely derived from T cells produced anew. Surviving recipient T cells and intrathymic progenitors accounted for some patients' high TCRbeta diversity at day 60.

Unique molecular identifiers featured in how the TCRbeta library was prepared. TCRdb analysed the PCR reads with MiXCR anew, one entry per CDR3 protein. The sample comprises 60,000 or so distinct CDR3 sequences, less than 55% of which are singletons, and around 98% rests with the top ten. Comment on this clonotype: Its specificity is not known.

V was shortened by 3 bases and J by 3 bases, with 12 bases between the two germline ends. CDR3 length: 14 amino acids. Germline V gene data show CDR1 as SGHDN and CDR2 as FVKESK. This chain connects TRBV14 to TRBJ2-7, with D uncertain. The clonotype comes from a male patient aged 10-17 years who had a stem cell transplant for acute lymphoblastic leukemia, so the T cells may come from the graft donor. The sample in question was PBMCs, mostly from graft donor cells, obtained 360 days after TCRalphabeta/CD19-depleted stem cell transplant. For the CDR3, the DNA is TGTGCCAGCAGCCACAGGCTGTCTAGCTACGAGCAGTACTTC. Translation gives CASSHRLSSYEQYF.